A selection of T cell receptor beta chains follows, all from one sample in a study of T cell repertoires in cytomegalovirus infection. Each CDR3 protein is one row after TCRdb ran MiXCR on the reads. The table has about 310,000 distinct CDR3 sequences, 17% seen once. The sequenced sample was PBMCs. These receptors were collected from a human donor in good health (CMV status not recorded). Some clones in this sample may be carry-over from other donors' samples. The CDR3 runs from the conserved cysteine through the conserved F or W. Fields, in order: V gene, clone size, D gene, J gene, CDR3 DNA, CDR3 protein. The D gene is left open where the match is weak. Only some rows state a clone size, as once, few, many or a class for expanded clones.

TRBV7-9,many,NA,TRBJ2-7,TGTGCCAGCAGCTTAGTGGGGGGCTTGGACGAGCAGTACTTC,CASSLVGGLDEQYF
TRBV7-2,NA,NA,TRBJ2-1,TGTGCCAGCAGCTCCCGCTCCTCCGGGCAGTTCTTC,CASSSRSSGQFF
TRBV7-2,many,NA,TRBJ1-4,TGTGCCAGCAGCTTAGGCAGGCTGAATGAAAAACTGTTTTTT,CASSLGRLNEKLFF
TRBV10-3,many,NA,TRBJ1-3,TGTGCCATCCGACAGCCCTCTGGAAACACCATATATTTT,CAIRQPSGNTIYF
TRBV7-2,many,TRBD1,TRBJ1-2,TGTGCCAGCAGCCGAAACAGGGGGCCTGACATCTATGGCTACACCTTC,CASSRNRGPDIYGYTF
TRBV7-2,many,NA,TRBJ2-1,TGTGCCAGCAGCGAACAAGCGAACAGCGTCTCCTACAATGAGCAGTTCTTC,CASSEQANSVSYNEQFF
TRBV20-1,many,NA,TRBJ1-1,TGCAGTGCTAGAGCGGGGGCGCCGAACACTGAAGCTTTCTTT,CSARAGAPNTEAFF
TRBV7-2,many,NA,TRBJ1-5,TGTGCCAGCAGCCCCTCGTGGGGGAGCAATCAGCCCCAGCATTTT,CASSPSWGSNQPQHF
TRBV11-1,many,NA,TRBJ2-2,TGTGCCAGCAGCTTATATGGGTTCGCGAACACCGGGGAGCTGTTTTTT,CASSLYGFANTGELFF
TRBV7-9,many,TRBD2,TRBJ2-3,TGTGCCAGCAGTCAACCGGGACTAGCGATCACAGATACGCAGTATTTT,CASSQPGLAITDTQYF
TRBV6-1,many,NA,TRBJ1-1,TGTGCCAGCAGTGTAGGAATCAGGGAGACTGAAGCTTTCTTT,CASSVGIRETEAFF
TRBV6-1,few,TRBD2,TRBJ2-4,TGTGCCAGCTCTAGCGGCAAAAACATTCAGTACTTC,CASSSGKNIQYF
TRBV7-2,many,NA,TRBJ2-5,TGTGCCAGCAGCCGTTCCGGGCCGGGGGAGACCCAGTACTTC,CASSRSGPGETQYF
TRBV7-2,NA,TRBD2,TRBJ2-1,TGTGCCAGCAGACCTCGGACTAGCGGGGGGTTAAGCTCCTACAATGAGCAGTTCTTC,CASRPRTSGGLSSYNEQFF
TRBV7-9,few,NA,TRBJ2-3,TGTGCCAGCAGCTTATTTAACCGGGGACCCGGGGGCACAGATACGCAGTATTTT,CASSLFNRGPGGTDTQYF
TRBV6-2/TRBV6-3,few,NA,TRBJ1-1,TGTGCCAGCAGTACAAGGGACGGAGGGAACACTGAAGCTTTCTTT,CASSTRDGGNTEAFF